This is a list of T cell receptor beta chains from one sample in a study of cytotoxic CD8 clonotypes in ibrutinib-treated CLL. Assay: immunoSEQ multiplex PCR; the TCRdb copy retains only in-frame clones and omits some. The data show 70,000 to 80,000 clones, around four fifths seen once. The material was PBMCs, obtained after 24 months of ibrutinib treatment. The receptors were sampled from a human donor with chronic lymphocytic leukemia. Each CDR3 is given with its conserved first and last residue. A D gene is named only where the DNA matches it firmly. For some rows the clone size is stated as once, few or many, or as a class when expanded; others skip it.

NA,TRBD1,14,TRBJ1-2,TRBV4-1,CASSYHTGGNGYTF,TGCGCCAGCAGCTACCACACAGGGGGGAATGGCTACACCTTC
NA,NA,14,TRBJ2-3,TRBV27,CASSLNVLTDTQYF,TGTGCCAGCAGTTTAAATGTCCTCACAGATACGCAGTATTTT
NA,NA,15,TRBJ2-3,TRBV28,CASSLPSDYTDTQYF,TGTGCCAGCAGTTTACCTAGCGACTACACAGATACGCAGTATTTT
NA,NA,14,TRBJ1-4,TRBV28,CASSPEAGIEKLFF,TGTGCCAGCAGTCCAGAGGCCGGAATTGAAAAACTGTTTTTT
NA,NA,15,TRBJ2-7,TRBV19,CASSMSAGQTYEQYF,TGTGCCAGTAGTATGTCGGCAGGACAAACCTACGAGCAGTACTTC
NA,TRBD2,13,TRBJ2-7,TRBV5-4,CASSSRGVYEQYF,TGTGCCAGCAGCTCCCGGGGGGTGTACGAGCAGTACTTC
NA,NA,13,TRBJ2-2,TRBV6-1,CASSEYEFGELFF,TGTGCCAGCAGTGAATACGAGTTCGGGGAGCTGTTTTTT
NA,TRBD2,14,TRBJ2-3,TRBV11-3,CASSFGTTTDTQYF,TGTGCCAGCAGCTTCGGGACTACCACAGATACGCAGTATTTT
NA,NA,20,TRBJ2-4,TRBV1,CTSSQDTGLASPLAKNIQYF,TGCACCAGCAGCCAAGATACGGGACTAGCGTCGCCCCTGGCCAAAAACATTCAGTACTTC
NA,NA,13,TRBJ2-3,TRBV2,CASSARGLDTQYF,TGTGCCAGCAGTGCGAGGGGGTTAGATACGCAGTATTTT
NA,TRBD1,13,TRBJ1-2,TRBV6-1,CAINLQGAQGYTF,TGTGCCATCAACCTACAGGGGGCGCAGGGCTACACCTTC
NA,NA,13,TRBJ2-1,TRBV11-3,CASSLNSYNEQFF,TGTGCCAGCAGCCTAAACTCCTACAATGAGCAGTTCTTC
few,TRBD1,14,TRBJ2-7,TRBV28,CASRTPGTGAEQYF,TGTGCCAGCAGAACCCCCGGGACAGGGGCCGAGCAGTACTTC
NA,TRBD1,20,TRBJ2-6,TRBV6-1,CASSVASHRGLGSGANVLTF,TGTGCCAGCAGTGTGGCGTCGCACAGGGGGCTTGGGTCTGGGGCCAACGTCCTGACTTTC
NA,TRBD1,13,TRBJ2-5,TRBV5-1,CASSPGQGETQYF,TGCGCCAGCAGCCCCGGACAGGGGGAGACCCAGTACTTC
NA,NA,14,TRBJ2-2,TRBV29-1,CSVKTVTNTGELFF,TGCAGCGTCAAGACAGTAACGAACACCGGGGAGCTGTTTTTT
NA,NA,16,TRBJ2-5,TRBV7-2,CASSLSSTSPTETQYF,TGTGCCAGCAGTCTTAGTTCCACTAGCCCTACGGAGACCCAGTACTTC
NA,TRBD2,16,TRBJ2-3,TRBV28,CASSLSTGGPTDTQYF,TGTGCCAGCAGTTTAAGTACGGGAGGGCCAACAGATACGCAGTATTTT
NA,NA,14,TRBJ1-4,TRBV11-3,CASSPAGNCKKLFF,TGTGCCAGCAGCCCTGCGGGGAATTGTAAAAAACTGTTTTTT
NA,TRBD1,15,TRBJ2-5,TRBV5-1,CASSQPTGGAETQYF,TGCGCCAGCAGCCAACCCACAGGGGGCGCGGAGACCCAGTACTTC
NA,NA,13,TRBJ1-5,TRBV7-3,CASNPRGGQPQHF,TGTGCCAGCAACCCCAGGGGAGGTCAGCCCCAGCATTTT
NA,TRBD1,15,TRBJ2-1,TRBV9,CASSRPGQAYNEQFF,TGTGCCAGCAGCCGCCCGGGACAGGCCTACAATGAGCAGTTCTTC
few,NA,14,TRBJ2-3,TRBV19,CASSIDRNTDTQYF,TGTGCCAGTAGTATTGACAGGAACACAGATACGCAGTATTTT
NA,NA,15,TRBJ2-1,TRBV7-9,CASSWGPARGYEQFF,TGTGCCAGCAGCTGGGGGCCGGCCAGGGGATATGAGCAGTTCTTC
NA,TRBD2,16,TRBJ2-3,TRBV5-4,CASSGTSGRVTDTQYF,TGTGCCAGCAGCGGGACTAGCGGGAGGGTCACAGATACGCAGTATTTT
NA,NA,16,TRBJ1-1,TRBV15,CATSRPRGSQQPEAFF,TGTGCCACCAGCAGACCTCGGGGTTCTCAGCAACCTGAAGCTTTCTTT
NA,TRBD1,16,TRBJ2-4,TRBV11-2,CASSPQPSGGGNIQYF,TGTGCCAGCAGCCCTCAACCGTCAGGGGGCGGTAACATTCAGTACTTC
NA,TRBD2,14,TRBJ2-3,TRBV9,CASSRTSGTDTQYF,TGTGCCAGCAGCAGGACTAGCGGAACAGATACGCAGTATTTT
NA,NA,13,TRBJ1-2,TRBV30,CAWSPQGAGGYTF,TGTGCCTGGAGTCCACAGGGTGCCGGCGGCTACACCTTC
NA,NA,17,TRBJ1-3,TRBV18,CASSPLSRQAPGNTIYF,TGTGCCAGCTCACCATTGTCGCGACAGGCTCCAGGGAACACCATATATTTT
NA,TRBD2,16,TRBJ2-3,TRBV19,CASSILLAGGTDTQYF,TGTGCCAGTAGTATTCTTCTAGCGGGAGGCACAGATACGCAGTATTTT
NA,NA,13,TRBJ1-4,TRBV6-1,CASSRGTNEKLFF,TGTGCCAGCTCAAGGGGGACTAATGAAAAACTGTTTTTT
NA,NA,14,TRBJ2-7,TRBV2,CASSKGTSSYEQYF,TGTGCCAGCAGCAAGGGGACATCTTCCTACGAGCAGTACTTC
NA,TRBD2,15,TRBJ2-7,TRBV5-4,CASSWGLAGVSEQYF,TGTGCCAGCAGCTGGGGACTAGCGGGAGTATCCGAGCAGTACTTC
few,TRBD1,15,TRBJ2-7,TRBV7-2,CASSLVGTGTYEQYF,TGTGCCAGCAGCTTAGTGGGGACAGGGACCTACGAGCAGTACTTC
NA,TRBD1,13,TRBJ2-7,TRBV5-1,CASSLGDRGEQYF,TGCGCCAGCAGCTTGGGGGACAGGGGCGAGCAGTACTTC
once,NA,12,TRBJ1-2,TRBV29-1,CSVEILGKGYTF,TGCAGCGTTGAAATATTGGGGAAGGGCTACACCTTC
NA,NA,11,TRBJ1-1,TRBV20-1,CSARVRAEAFF,TGCAGTGCTAGGGTCCGGGCCGAAGCTTTCTTT
NA,NA,16,TRBJ2-3,TRBV18,CASSPPGVPSTDTQYF,TGTGCCAGCTCACCGCCCGGGGTACCCAGCACAGATACGCAGTATTTT
NA,NA,15,TRBJ1-2,TRBV19,CASSRETGTNYGYTF,TGTGCCAGTAGTAGAGAGACAGGAACTAACTATGGCTACACCTTC
NA,TRBD2,14,TRBJ2-3,TRBV9,CASSVVSGRDTQYF,TGTGCCAGCAGCGTAGTGAGCGGGAGGGATACGCAGTATTTT
NA,NA,15,TRBJ1-5,TRBV6-1,CASSEARGSPGSQHF,TGTGCCAGCAGTGAAGCAAGGGGGTCCCCGGGTTCCCAGCATTTT
once,NA,13,TRBJ1-4,TRBV30,CAWSEQGGEKLFF,TGTGCCTGGAGTGAACAGGGAGGAGAAAAACTGTTTTTT
NA,NA,12,TRBJ1-5,TRBV19,CASSIDIQPQHF,TGTGCCAGTAGTATCGATATTCAGCCCCAGCATTTT
NA,NA,14,TRBJ2-7,TRBV6-6,CASKYSASSYEQYF,TGTGCCAGCAAATACAGCGCAAGCTCCTACGAGCAGTACTTC
NA,TRBD1,12,TRBJ2-5,TRBV7-9,CASSLGQGTQYF,TGTGCCAGCAGTCTCGGACAGGGCACCCAGTACTTC
few,NA,13,TRBJ1-1,TRBV5-1,CASSLTGNTEAFF,TGCGCCAGCAGCTTGACCGGGAACACTGAAGCTTTCTTT
NA,NA,17,TRBJ2-3,TRBV30,CAWSVPRPGAHPDTQYF,TGTGCCTGGAGTGTACCCCGGCCGGGTGCTCACCCAGATACGCAGTATTTT
NA,NA,11,TRBJ2-3,TRBV20-1,CSARPLDTQYF,TGCAGTGCTAGACCCCTCGATACGCAGTATTTT
NA,TRBD2,16,TRBJ2-1,TRBV7-3,CASSLMASGRWGEQFF,TGTGCCAGCAGCTTAATGGCTAGCGGGAGATGGGGTGAGCAGTTCTTC
NA,NA,13,TRBJ2-3,TRBV10-1,CASSESMGDTQYF,TGCGCCAGCAGTGAGTCGATGGGGGATACGCAGTATTTT
NA,TRBD2,17,TRBJ2-5,TRBV10-3,CAISPYSGGPIRETQYF,TGTGCCATCAGCCCTTATTCGGGAGGGCCCATCAGAGAGACCCAGTACTTC
NA,NA,12,TRBJ2-1,TRBV5-6,CASSPQQDEQFF,TGTGCCAGCAGTCCCCAGCAGGATGAGCAGTTCTTC
few,NA,14,TRBJ2-3,TRBV7-3,CASSPTHETDTQYF,TGTGCCAGCAGCCCCACCCACGAGACAGATACGCAGTATTTT
NA,TRBD2,11,TRBJ2-1,TRBV28,CGSGRAPEQFF,TGTGGAAGCGGGAGGGCTCCTGAGCAGTTCTTC